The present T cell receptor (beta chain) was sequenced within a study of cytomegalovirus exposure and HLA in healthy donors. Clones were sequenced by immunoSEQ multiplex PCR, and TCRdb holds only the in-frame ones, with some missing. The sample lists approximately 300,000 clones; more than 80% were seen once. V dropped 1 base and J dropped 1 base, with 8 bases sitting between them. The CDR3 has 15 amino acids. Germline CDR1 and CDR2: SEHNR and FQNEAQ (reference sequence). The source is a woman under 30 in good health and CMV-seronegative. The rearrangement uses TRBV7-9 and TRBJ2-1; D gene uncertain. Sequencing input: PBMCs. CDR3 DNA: TGTGCCAGCAGCTTAGTAACAGATTCCTACAATGAGCAGTTCTTC. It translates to CASSLVTDSYNEQFF. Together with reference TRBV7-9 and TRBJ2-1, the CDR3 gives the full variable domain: DTGVSQNPRHKITKRGQNVTFRCDPISEHNRLYWYRQTLGQGPEFLTYFQNEAQLEKSRLLSDRFSAERPKGSFSTLEIQRTEQGDSAMYLCASSLVTDSYNEQFFGPGTRLTVL.